What follows describes a single T cell receptor (beta chain). This specimen comes from a study of STAT5B mutations in CD4+ large granular lymphocyte leukemia. V was cut by 0 bases and J by 3 bases, with 9 bases left in between. This CDR3 contains 14 residues. The V gene's germline CDR1 is ENHRY and CDR2 SYGVKD. Produced via immunoSEQ multiplex PCR; TCRdb's table is partial and in-frame only. Of some 40,000 clones in the sample, roughly 84% were seen once. This chain links TRBV10-3 with TRBJ2-7; D is perhaps TRBD1 (6 bases). Material: CD4+ T cells from blood buffy coats. This clonotype originated in a human donor in good health. The CDR3 spells CAISESVRGYEQYF. CDR3 sequence (DNA): TGTGCCATCAGTGAGTCTGTCAGGGGCTACGAGCAGTACTTC.